A selection of T cell receptor beta chains follows, all from one sample in a study of immune evolution from preneoplasia to lung adenocarcinoma. Generated by immunoSEQ multiplex PCR, the TCRdb table keeps only in-frame clones and is missing some. The sample includes approximately 4,800 clones, around 88% of them seen just once. Sequenced material: FFPE lung adenocarcinoma in situ tissue. The source is a person aged 70 to 85 with lung adenocarcinoma. Both conserved end residues are trimmed from each CDR3. Not every row has a clone size; where given, it reads once, few, many or a size class.

j_call: TRBJ1-3; cdr3_length: 11; v_call: TRBV6-1; clone_size: NA; cdr3_aa: ASSDRGGNTIY
j_call: TRBJ1-1; cdr3_length: 14; v_call: TRBV6-5; clone_size: few; cdr3_aa: ASSYSSIPGSTEAF
j_call: TRBJ2-7; cdr3_length: 13; v_call: TRBV6-1; clone_size: NA; cdr3_aa: ASSAERGSFYEQY
j_call: TRBJ2-3; cdr3_length: 15; v_call: TRBV4-1; clone_size: NA; cdr3_aa: ASSQDGGGGPTDTQY
j_call: TRBJ2-7; cdr3_length: 11; v_call: TRBV11-1; clone_size: NA; cdr3_aa: ASSLADDYEQY
j_call: TRBJ2-3; cdr3_length: 12; v_call: TRBV19; clone_size: NA; cdr3_aa: ASSIAGWEATQY
j_call: TRBJ2-7; cdr3_length: 14; v_call: TRBV4-1; clone_size: NA; cdr3_aa: ASSHAGLAGGGEQY
j_call: TRBJ2-3; cdr3_length: 12; v_call: TRBV6-5; clone_size: NA; cdr3_aa: ASRLGRSTDTQY
j_call: TRBJ2-1; cdr3_length: 12; v_call: TRBV5-1; clone_size: NA; cdr3_aa: ASSLDGPYNEQF
j_call: TRBJ2-1; cdr3_length: 13; v_call: TRBV5-4; clone_size: NA; cdr3_aa: ASSLVLAAGNEQF
j_call: TRBJ2-3; cdr3_length: 14; v_call: TRBV6-1; clone_size: NA; cdr3_aa: ASSGNRGGSTDTQY
j_call: TRBJ2-5; cdr3_length: 9; v_call: TRBV11-2; clone_size: NA; cdr3_aa: ASSLQETQY
j_call: TRBJ2-7; cdr3_length: 11; v_call: TRBV30; clone_size: NA; cdr3_aa: AWSLAIPYEQY
j_call: TRBJ1-2; cdr3_length: 12; v_call: TRBV7-8; clone_size: NA; cdr3_aa: ASSPGQGRGGYT
j_call: TRBJ2-3; cdr3_length: 17; v_call: TRBV7-2; clone_size: NA; cdr3_aa: ASSLYGPDTGTGSDTQY
j_call: TRBJ2-7; cdr3_length: 12; v_call: TRBV18; clone_size: NA; cdr3_aa: ASSATWGIHEQY
j_call: TRBJ1-2; cdr3_length: 11; v_call: TRBV6-1; clone_size: NA; cdr3_aa: ASRDRGGDGYT
j_call: TRBJ2-7; cdr3_length: 12; v_call: TRBV11-2; clone_size: NA; cdr3_aa: ASSLTTDAYEQY
j_call: TRBJ2-1; cdr3_length: 13; v_call: TRBV10-1; clone_size: NA; cdr3_aa: ASSEQGVDYNEQF
j_call: TRBJ2-5; cdr3_length: 14; v_call: TRBV11-1; clone_size: NA; cdr3_aa: ASSFGGSGPQETQY
j_call: TRBJ2-1; cdr3_length: 10; v_call: TRBV30; clone_size: NA; cdr3_aa: AWSYRYNEQF
j_call: TRBJ2-3; cdr3_length: 9; v_call: TRBV30; clone_size: NA; cdr3_aa: AWGAADTQY
j_call: TRBJ2-3; cdr3_length: 13; v_call: TRBV7-2; clone_size: NA; cdr3_aa: ASSLGGGMSDTQY
j_call: TRBJ2-7; cdr3_length: 17; v_call: TRBV28; clone_size: NA; cdr3_aa: ASSSMAAAGPGPSYEQY
j_call: TRBJ1-4; cdr3_length: 11; v_call: TRBV6-6; clone_size: NA; cdr3_aa: ASSYPGQEKLF
j_call: TRBJ2-4; cdr3_length: 13; v_call: TRBV7-7; clone_size: NA; cdr3_aa: ASSLLGQAKNIQY
j_call: TRBJ2-3; cdr3_length: 13; v_call: TRBV7-7; clone_size: NA; cdr3_aa: ASSLGARASDTQY
j_call: TRBJ2-3; cdr3_length: 13; v_call: TRBV11-2; clone_size: NA; cdr3_aa: ASSLGTSLTDTQY
j_call: TRBJ1-1; cdr3_length: 13; v_call: TRBV7-2; clone_size: NA; cdr3_aa: ASSSPRSSNTEAF
j_call: TRBJ2-2; cdr3_length: 13; v_call: TRBV7-2; clone_size: NA; cdr3_aa: ASRTGTDNTGELF
j_call: TRBJ2-2; cdr3_length: 13; v_call: TRBV2; clone_size: few; cdr3_aa: ASSEGGGASGELF
j_call: TRBJ2-7; cdr3_length: 10; v_call: TRBV5-1; clone_size: few; cdr3_aa: ASSLEGGEQY
j_call: TRBJ2-7; cdr3_length: 13; v_call: TRBV11-2; clone_size: NA; cdr3_aa: ASSLAAGAGYEQY
j_call: TRBJ1-4; cdr3_length: 13; v_call: TRBV5-6; clone_size: NA; cdr3_aa: ASSLVGGENEKLF
j_call: TRBJ2-1; cdr3_length: 13; v_call: TRBV10-3; clone_size: NA; cdr3_aa: AITYSGSAYNEQF
j_call: TRBJ1-1; cdr3_length: 11; v_call: TRBV7-3; clone_size: NA; cdr3_aa: ASSRTPNTEAF
j_call: TRBJ2-3; cdr3_length: 12; v_call: TRBV7-6; clone_size: NA; cdr3_aa: ASSTGPGPDTQY
j_call: TRBJ1-2; cdr3_length: 11; v_call: TRBV2; clone_size: few; cdr3_aa: ASIPDGNYGYT
j_call: TRBJ2-3; cdr3_length: 12; v_call: TRBV4-1; clone_size: NA; cdr3_aa: ASRPGVGADTQY
j_call: TRBJ2-7; cdr3_length: 10; v_call: TRBV10-3; clone_size: NA; cdr3_aa: AITDGQEEQY
j_call: TRBJ1-1; cdr3_length: 10; v_call: TRBV30; clone_size: NA; cdr3_aa: AWGTARTEAF
j_call: TRBJ2-1; cdr3_length: 15; v_call: TRBV18; clone_size: NA; cdr3_aa: ASSPPGGSRGGDEQF
j_call: TRBJ2-3; cdr3_length: 13; v_call: TRBV19; clone_size: NA; cdr3_aa: ATLSSGSSTDTQY
j_call: TRBJ2-5; cdr3_length: 11; v_call: TRBV28; clone_size: NA; cdr3_aa: ASSSPALETQY
j_call: TRBJ1-2; cdr3_length: 12; v_call: TRBV2; clone_size: NA; cdr3_aa: ASTGQGINYGYT
j_call: TRBJ1-3; cdr3_length: 11; v_call: TRBV4-1; clone_size: NA; cdr3_aa: ASTRGPGNTIY
j_call: TRBJ1-2; cdr3_length: 13; v_call: TRBV6-1; clone_size: NA; cdr3_aa: ASSDPQQLGGGYT
j_call: TRBJ2-7; cdr3_length: 13; v_call: TRBV7-2; clone_size: NA; cdr3_aa: ASSQRGAESYEQY
j_call: TRBJ2-7; cdr3_length: 12; v_call: TRBV28; clone_size: NA; cdr3_aa: ASSSGGEGYEQY